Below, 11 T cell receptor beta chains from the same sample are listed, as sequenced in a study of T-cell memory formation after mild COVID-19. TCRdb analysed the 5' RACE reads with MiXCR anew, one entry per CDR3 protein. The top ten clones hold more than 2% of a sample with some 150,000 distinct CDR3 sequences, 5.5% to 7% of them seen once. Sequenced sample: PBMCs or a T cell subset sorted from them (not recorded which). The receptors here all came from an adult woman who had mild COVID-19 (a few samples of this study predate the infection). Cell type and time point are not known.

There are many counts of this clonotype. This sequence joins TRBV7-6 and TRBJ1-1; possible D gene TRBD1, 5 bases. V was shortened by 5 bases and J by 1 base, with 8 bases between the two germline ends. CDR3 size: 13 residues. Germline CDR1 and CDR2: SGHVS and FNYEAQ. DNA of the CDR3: TGTGCCAGCAGCCAAGGACAGAACACTGAAGCTTTCTTT. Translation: CASSQGQNTEAFF.

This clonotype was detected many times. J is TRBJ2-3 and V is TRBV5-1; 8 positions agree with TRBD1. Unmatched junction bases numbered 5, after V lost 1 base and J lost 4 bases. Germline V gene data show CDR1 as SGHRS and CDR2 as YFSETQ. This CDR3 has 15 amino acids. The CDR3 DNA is TGCGCCAGCAGCTTGCGCCAGGGGGCTTCAGATACGCAGTATTTT. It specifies CASSLRQGASDTQYF.

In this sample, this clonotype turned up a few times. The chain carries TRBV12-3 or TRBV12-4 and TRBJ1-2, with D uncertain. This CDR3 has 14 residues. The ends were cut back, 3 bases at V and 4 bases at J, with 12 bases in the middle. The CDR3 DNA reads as TGTGCCAGCAGTTTCTTTAGGTTTTCCTATGGCTACACCTTC. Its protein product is CASSFFRFSYGYTF.

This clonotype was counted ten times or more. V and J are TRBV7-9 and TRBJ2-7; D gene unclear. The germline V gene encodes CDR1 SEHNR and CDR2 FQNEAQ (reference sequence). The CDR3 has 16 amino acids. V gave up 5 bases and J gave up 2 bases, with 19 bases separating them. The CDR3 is CASSAQRREITYEQYF. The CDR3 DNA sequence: TGTGCCAGCAGCGCCCAGAGAAGGGAAATAACCTACGAGCAGTACTTC.

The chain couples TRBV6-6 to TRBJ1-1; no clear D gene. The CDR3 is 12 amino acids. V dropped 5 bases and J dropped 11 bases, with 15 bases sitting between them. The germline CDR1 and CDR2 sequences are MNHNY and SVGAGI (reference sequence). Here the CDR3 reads CASSQPTSAAFF. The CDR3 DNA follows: TGTGCCAGCAGTCAACCCACGTCGGCGGCTTTCTTT.

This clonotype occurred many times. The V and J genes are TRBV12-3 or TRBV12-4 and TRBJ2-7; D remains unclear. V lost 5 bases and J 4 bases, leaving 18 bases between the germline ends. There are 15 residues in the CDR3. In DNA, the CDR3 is TGTGCCAGCAGTCCCCGCGGCTCCATGGGATACGAGCAGTACTTC. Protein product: CASSPRGSMGYEQYF.

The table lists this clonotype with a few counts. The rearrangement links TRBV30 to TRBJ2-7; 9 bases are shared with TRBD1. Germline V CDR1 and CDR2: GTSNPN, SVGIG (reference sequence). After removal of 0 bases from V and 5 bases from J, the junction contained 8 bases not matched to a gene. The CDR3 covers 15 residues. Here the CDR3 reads CAWSVGTGKADEQYF. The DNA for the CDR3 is TGTGCCTGGAGTGTAGGGACAGGGAAGGCGGACGAGCAGTACTTC.

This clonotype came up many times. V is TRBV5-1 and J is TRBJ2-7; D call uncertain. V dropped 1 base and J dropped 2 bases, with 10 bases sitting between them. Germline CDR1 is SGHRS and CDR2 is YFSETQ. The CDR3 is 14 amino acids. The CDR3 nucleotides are TGCGCCAGCAGCTTGCTCACTGGGACCTACGAGCAGTACTTC. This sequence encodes CASSLLTGTYEQYF.

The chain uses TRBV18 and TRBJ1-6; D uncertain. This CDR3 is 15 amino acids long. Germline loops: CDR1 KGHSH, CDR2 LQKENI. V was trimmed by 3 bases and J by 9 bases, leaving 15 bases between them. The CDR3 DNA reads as TGTGCCAGCTCACCGGACTCTCTCCCAGGTTCACCCCTCCACTTT. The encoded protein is CASSPDSLPGSPLHF.

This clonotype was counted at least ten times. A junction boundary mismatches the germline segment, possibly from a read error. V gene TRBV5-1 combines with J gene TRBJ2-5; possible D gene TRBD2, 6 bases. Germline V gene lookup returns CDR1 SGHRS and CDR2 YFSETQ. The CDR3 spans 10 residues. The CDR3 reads CASSGETQYF. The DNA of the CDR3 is TGTGCCAGCAGCGGGGAGACCCAGTACTTC.

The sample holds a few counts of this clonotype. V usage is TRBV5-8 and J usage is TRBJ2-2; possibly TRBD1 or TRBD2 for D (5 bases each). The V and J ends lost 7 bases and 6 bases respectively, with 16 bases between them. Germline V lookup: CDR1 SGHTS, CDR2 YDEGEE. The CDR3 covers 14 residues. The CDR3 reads CASHPSRGAGELFF. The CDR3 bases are TGTGCCAGCCATCCTAGCAGAGGGGCCGGGGAGCTGTTTTTT.